Each of the 20 T cell receptor beta chains below was sequenced from the same sample in a study of glioma-infiltrating T cells after dendritic cell vaccination. Documented time point: after dendritic cell vaccination, including at tumor progression/relapse. Libraries were prepared by immunoSEQ multiplex PCR; TCRdb keeps only in-frame clonotypes and omits some of them. This table has roughly 88,000 clones, around four fifths appearing once. Sample: blood, taken after dendritic cell vaccination. The receptor set was obtained from a human donor with glioblastoma.

J is TRBJ2-6 and V is TRBV5-1; 9 bases agree with TRBD1. CDR1 and CDR2 from the germline V gene are SGHRS and YFSETQ. V shed 5 bases and J 0 bases; nucleotides not matched to a gene: 9. The CDR3 totals 18 residues. This CDR3 reads CASRSRTGDYSGANVLTF. As DNA, the CDR3 is TGCGCCAGCAGAAGCCGGACAGGGGACTACTCTGGGGCCAACGTCCTGACTTTC.

The chain uses TRBV5-1 and TRBJ2-7, with a tentative D call TRBD2 (6 bases). The V end lost 1 base, the J end lost 3 bases, and 14 bases lay between the germline ends. Germline V gives CDR1 SGHRS, CDR2 YFSETQ. The CDR3 runs 15 residues. The DNA of the CDR3 is TGCGCCAGCAGCTTGACCCGGGACTCAAACTACGAGCAGTACGTC. Translating it yields CASSLTRDSNYEQYV.

The V call is TRBV19, the J call TRBJ2-1; TRBD1 is a possible D gene (5 bases). Germline CDR1 is LNHDA and CDR2 is SQIVND (reference sequence). CDR3 length equals 15 residues. V was clipped by 8 bases and J by 0 bases, with 14 bases between them. CDR3 sequence (DNA): TGTGCCAGTCGCAGGGCCGTTAGCTCCTACAATGAGCAGTTCTTC. Translation gives CASRRAVSSYNEQFF.

This chain links TRBV19 with TRBJ2-5; possible D gene TRBD1, 5 bases. Germline loops: CDR1 LNHDA, CDR2 SQIVND (reference sequence). Trimming took off 4 bases at V and 5 bases at J, with 5 bases between the two ends. The CDR3 is 11 residues long. CDR3 nucleotide sequence: TGTGCCAGTAGTAACAGGGAGACCCAGTACTTC. Amino acid sequence: CASSNRETQYF.

The J gene is TRBJ2-2, the V gene TRBV7-3; TRBD1 is a possible D gene (5 bases). The germline V and J ends were trimmed by 5 bases and 3 bases, with 10 bases remaining between them. This CDR3 comprises 14 residues. Germline V gene sequence: CDR1 SGHTA, CDR2 FQGTGA. CDR3 in amino acids: CASSPQGDTGELFF. The CDR3 nucleotides read TGTGCCAGCAGCCCTCAGGGCGACACCGGGGAGCTGTTTTTT. Full variable domain (outside the CDR3, taken from reference TRBV7-3 and TRBJ2-2): GAGVSQTPSNKVTEKGKYVELRCDPISGHTALYWYRQSLGQGPEFLIYFQGTGAADDSGLPNDRFFAVRPEGSVSTLKIQRTERGDSAVYLCASSPQGDTGELFFGEGSRLTVL.

V and J are TRBV6-1 and TRBJ1-5, with D possibly matching TRBD1 (5 bases). Per the germline V gene, CDR1 is MNHNS and CDR2 is SASEGT. The CDR3 spans 14 residues. The ends were cut back, 6 bases at V and 5 bases at J, with 14 bases in the middle. Here the CDR3 reads CASSPGDGYQPQHF. The CDR3 nucleotides are TGTGCCAGCAGCCCGGGGGACGGATATCAGCCCCAGCATTTT.

V gene TRBV5-6 combines with J gene TRBJ2-2, with 7 positions matching TRBD2. V gave up 6 bases and J gave up 5 bases; unmatched junction bases: 16. Germline CDR1 reads SGHDT; CDR2 reads YYEEEE. This CDR3 spans 17 amino acids. The DNA for the CDR3 is TGTGCCAGCACCCGATTTTCTAGCGGCATACTAACCGGGGAGCTGTTTTTT. This gives the protein CASTRFSSGILTGELFF.

The sample holds one count of this clone. The genes are TRBV19 and TRBJ2-5; 8 nucleotides agree with TRBD1. From germline, CDR1 is LNHDA and CDR2 SQIVND (reference sequence). Trimming took 2 bases from V and 5 from J; bases not matched to a gene: 10. The CDR3 length is 16 residues. The CDR3 is CASSISWTGSGETQYF. CDR3 bases: TGTGCCAGTAGTATATCCTGGACAGGGAGCGGGGAGACCCAGTACTTC.

This chain connects TRBV27 to TRBJ1-5; maybe TRBD1 (6 bases). Trimming removed 1 base from V and 0 bases from J, with 19 bases in between. Looked up from germline, CDR1 is MNHEY and CDR2 is SMNVEV (reference sequence). CDR3 length: 19 residues. CDR3 sequence (DNA): TGTGCCAGCAGTTTATTGGGGGTCAGGGGTTCCTATAGCAATCAGCCCCAGCATTTT. As protein: CASSLLGVRGSYSNQPQHF.

The chain has TRBV10-3 and TRBJ2-1, with TRBD1 identical over 10 bases. From germline, CDR1 is ENHRY and CDR2 SYGVKD. J gave up 4 bases and V 6 bases, and 12 bases lay outside the gene matches. The CDR3 spans 17 residues. For the CDR3, the DNA is TGTGCCATCAGAAAGACAGGGGGCCTTTCAGAGTACAATGAGCAGTTCTTC. Translating gives CAIRKTGGLSEYNEQFF.

The chain has TRBV5-8 and TRBJ2-7; 8 bases are shared with TRBD1. The J segment lost 3 bases and the V segment lost 5 bases, leaving 7 bases of the junction unmatched. Germline values: CDR1 SGHTS, CDR2 YDEGEE. This CDR3 is built from 14 residues. CDR3 protein: CASRWTGLDYEQYV. The CDR3 DNA follows: TGTGCCAGCAGGTGGACAGGGCTGGACTACGAGCAGTACGTC.

The chain combines TRBV19 with TRBJ2-7; possible D gene TRBD2, 6 bases. The germline CDR1 and CDR2 sequences are LNHDA and SQIVND (reference sequence). The V and J ends lost 6 bases and 6 bases respectively, with 24 bases between them. This CDR3 is built from 16 residues. The CDR3 DNA is TGTGCCAGTAGCGGCCGGGGAGGCCTAGGGTTGTGCGAGCAGTACTTC. It codes for CASSGRGGLGLCEQYF.

This rearrangement joins TRBV5-1 to TRBJ2-1; 9 positions match TRBD1. CDR3 length: 15 amino acids. The germline CDR1 and CDR2 sequences are SGHRS and YFSETQ. J was trimmed by 2 bases and V by 9 bases; bases with no gene match: 9. Written as DNA, the CDR3 is TGCGCCATTGGGACAGGGCAATTCCCCTACAATGAGCAGTTCTTC. As protein: CAIGTGQFPYNEQFF.

V usage is TRBV5-6 and J usage is TRBJ1-1; tentatively, D is TRBD1 (6 bases). CDR3 length: 14 residues. The V gene's germline CDR1 is SGHDT and CDR2 YYEEEE. V shed 2 bases and J shed 4 bases, with 12 bases lying between them. The CDR3 loop is CASSLQGRGTEAFF. DNA of the CDR3: TGTGCCAGCAGCTTACAGGGTAGGGGCACTGAAGCTTTCTTT.

This chain links TRBV4-1 with TRBJ2-5; TRBD2 aligns across 8 bases. The CDR3 spans 17 residues. From germline, CDR1 is MGHRA and CDR2 YSYEKL. Trimming took 6 bases from V and 0 from J; bases not matched to a gene: 12. The CDR3 region is CASSLGGGGRNQETQYF. CDR3 sequence (DNA): TGCGCCAGCAGTCTCGGGGGGGGCGGGAGGAACCAAGAGACCCAGTACTTC.

The rearrangement uses TRBV7-6 and TRBJ2-1; tentatively, D is TRBD1 (6 bases). The CDR3 contains 14 residues. V lost 1 base, J lost 8 bases, and 12 bases lay in between. In germline, CDR1 is SGHVS, CDR2 FNYEAQ. CDR3 residues: CASSLDRDKYEQFF. The DNA for the CDR3 is TGTGCCAGCAGCTTAGACAGGGACAAATATGAGCAGTTCTTC.

This clone showed up just a few times. At the DNA level, this CDR3 is encoded by other sequences in the same sample as well. This chain connects TRBV28 to TRBJ2-7; 9 bases agree with TRBD1. The germline V gene encodes CDR1 MDHEN and CDR2 SYDVKM. The CDR3 loop spans 13 amino acids. V dropped 6 bases and J dropped 3; count of bases not matched to a gene: 3. The CDR3 DNA sequence: TGTGCCAGCAGCCCGGGACAGGGCTACGAGCAGTACGTC. It yields the protein CASSPGQGYEQYV.

This sequence joins TRBV30 and TRBJ1-2, with D possibly being TRBD1 (5 bases). V lost 2 bases and J 4 bases, leaving 20 bases between the germline ends. The CDR3 is 16 residues long. Germline V gene data show CDR1 as GTSNPN and CDR2 as SVGIG (reference sequence). CDR3 bases: TGTGCCTGGAGTCCCCGACGGACGGGGGGGATCTATGGCTACACCTTC. Encoded protein: CAWSPRRTGGIYGYTF.

This chain joins TRBV5-1 and TRBJ2-5, with 7 bases that match TRBD1. Judging by the DNA end, TRBJ2-7 fits better; the J call may be wrong. The CDR3 extends over 16 amino acids. The germline V gene has CDR1 SGHRS and CDR2 YFSETQ. CDR3 DNA: TGCGCCAGCAGCTTGGCCCCGGGACAGAACTCCTACGAGCAGTACTTC. It translates to CASSLAPGQNSYEQYF.

This clone appeared a few times. This chain joins TRBV4-1 and TRBJ1-2, with 7 bases aligning to TRBD1. CDR1 is MGHRA, CDR2 YSYEKL, per germline. Unmatched junction bases numbered 8, after V lost 3 bases and J lost 4 bases. The CDR3 sequence is 15 residues long. The CDR3 region has the DNA TGCGCCAGCAGCCATCCCTACAGGGGCCCCTATGGCTACACCTTC. As protein: CASSHPYRGPYGYTF.